These 20 T cell receptor beta chains were all obtained from the same sample, sequenced in a study of Tregs in tolerant kidney transplant recipients. The table came from immunoSEQ multiplex PCR; TCRdb's copy has only in-frame clones and leaves some out. This repertoire includes 11,000 to 15,000 clones. Mixed chimerism was transient after nonmyeloablative marrow transplants from related graft donors. Sequencing used CD8+ T cells from blood (PBMCs), obtained 6 months after the transplant. These receptors came from a human patient who received a combined kidney and bone marrow transplant. Some T cells may arise from the graft donor.

A remark on this clone: The CDR3 is cut off 3 residues early in the read; its end comes from the germline J gene. The same CDR3 is also encoded by other DNA sequences in this sample. The chain couples TRBV7-9 to TRBJ1-3; D perhaps matches TRBD1 (5 bases). The V end lost 2 bases, the J end lost 7 bases, and 12 bases lay between the germline ends. In germline, CDR1 is SEHNR, CDR2 FQNEAQ (reference sequence). CDR3 size: 14 residues. CDR3 sequence reads: CASSLRDRGNTIYF. The CDR3 bases that were read are TGTGCCAGCAGCTTAAGGGACCGGGGGAACACC.

In the case of this clone: The missing CDR3 end, 3 residues past where the read stops, is filled in from the germline J gene. V is TRBV5-6 and J is TRBJ2-2; D unresolved. The CDR3 loop spans 14 amino acids. Germline CDR1 is SGHDT and CDR2 is YYEEEE. CDR3 loop: CASSLEGSVEKLFF. The CDR3 bases that were read are TGTGCCAGCAGCTTAGAAGGGTCGGTTGAAAAG.

Regarding this clone: The CDR3 goes on 3 residues after the read ends, and that part is filled in from the germline J gene. The genes are TRBV12-3 or TRBV12-4 and TRBJ2-4; TRBD1 is a possible D gene (6 bases). The CDR3 runs to 14 residues. The CDR3 DNA, read in part, is TGTGCCAGCAGTTTAGCGCTGGGGGCGGATGGT. Protein: CASSLALGADG. The full CDR3 protein is CASSLALGADGQYF.

Note on this clone: The read terminates 3 residues ahead of where the CDR3 ends, so the germline J gene completes it. This chain uses TRBV7-9 with TRBJ1-2; 8 bases are shared with TRBD1. This CDR3 is built from 14 residues. The V segment lost 5 bases and the J segment 4 bases; nucleotides outside the gene matches: 6. The germline CDR1 and CDR2 sequences are SEHNR and FQNEAQ (reference sequence). The covered CDR3 bases are TGTGCCAGCAGCGAAGACAGGGGAGGCTATGGC. It encodes CASSEDRGGYG. The entire CDR3 sequence reads CASSEDRGGYGYTF.

To note about this clone: The read halts 3 residues ahead of the CDR3 end, with the missing end drawn from the germline J gene. The rearrangement links TRBV7-9 to TRBJ2-2; D is ambiguous. The CDR3 is 15 amino acids. Per germline, CDR1 SEHNR and CDR2 FQNEAQ (reference sequence). CDR3 bases read: TGTGCCAGCAGCTTAGGGCTGTACGCCGATGAAAAG. Translated, it gives CASSLGLYADEK. The entire CDR3 reads CASSLGLYADEKLFF.

Concerning this clone: The read halts 3 residues ahead of the CDR3 end, with the missing end drawn from the germline J gene. The J gene is TRBJ2-7, the V gene TRBV6-2 or TRBV6-3; no definite D call. Germline CDR1 reads MNHEY; CDR2 reads SVGEGT. Trimming cost V 0 bases and J 4 bases, with 7 bases left between them. This CDR3 contains 13 residues. The CDR3 DNA, read in part, is TGTGCCAGCAGTTACTCACTGACTTACGAG. As protein: CASSYSLTYE. The whole CDR3 protein is CASSYSLTYEQYF.

For this clone: The sequenced fragment ends 3 residues before the CDR3 boundary, so the rest is inferred from the germline J gene. The chain joins TRBV11-2 to TRBJ1-3; 7 nucleotides match TRBD1. Unmatched junction bases numbered 3, after V lost 5 bases and J lost 2 bases. The CDR3 contains 14 residues. The germline gives CDR1 SGHAT, CDR2 FQNNGV. Partial CDR3 DNA: TGTGCCAGCAGCCCAGGGGGTCCTGGAAACACC. Translated, it gives CASSPGGPGNT. The CDR3 reads in full as CASSPGGPGNTIYF.

With regard to this clone: The CDR3 extends 3 residues past the end of the read, so its final part is completed from the germline J gene. The chain couples TRBV7-9 to TRBJ2-3; D may be TRBD2 (7 bases). V dropped 6 bases and J dropped 5 bases, with 15 bases sitting between them. The CDR3 contains 14 residues. Germline values: CDR1 SEHNR, CDR2 FQNEAQ (reference sequence). CDR3 region: CASSEGGALDTQYF. The CDR3 bases that were read are TGTGCCAGCAGTGAAGGGGGGGCCCTAGATACG. Looking up the rest from reference TRBV7-9 and TRBJ2-3 gives the full variable domain: DTGVSQNPRHKITKRGQNVTFRCDPISEHNRLYWYRQTLGQGPEFLTYFQNEAQLEKSRLLSDRFSAERPKGSFSTLEIQRTEQGDSAMYLCASSEGGALDTQYFGPGTRLTVL.

The CDR3 here is CASSNGLAKGDTGELFF. CDR3 DNA (partial): TGCGCCAGCAGCAACGGACTAGCGAAGGGAGACACCGGGGAG. The chain links TRBV5-1 to TRBJ2-2; 9 nucleotides match TRBD2. The CDR3 end lies 3 residues beyond the end of the read and is filled in from the germline J gene. CDR1 and CDR2 (germline): SGHRS, YFSETQ. V lost 4 bases, J lost 3 bases, and 10 bases stayed unmatched. The CDR3 loop spans 17 amino acids. Full variable domain (outside the CDR3, taken from reference TRBV5-1 and TRBJ2-2): KAGVTQTPRYLIKTRGQQVTLSCSPISGHRSVSWYQQTPGQGLQFLFEYFSETQRNKGNFPGRFSGRQFSNSRSEMNVSTLELGDSALYLCASSNGLAKGDTGELFFGEGSRLTVL.

In regard to this clone: Read data end 3 residues before the CDR3 end; the end is taken from the germline J gene. V is TRBV6-2 or TRBV6-3 and J is TRBJ2-7; possible D gene TRBD1, 5 bases. Germline loops: CDR1 MNHEY, CDR2 SVGEGT. V shed 1 base and J shed 2 bases, with 9 bases lying between them. The CDR3 extends over 14 amino acids. CDR3 protein: CASSYLDTTYEQYF. CDR3 DNA, as far as it was read: TGTGCCAGCAGTTACTTGGACACCACCTACGAG.

The sequenced CDR3 bases are TGCAGTGCTAGAGATTTTCAGATGGATGGC. Protein: CSARDFQMDG. The full CDR3 is CSARDFQMDGYTF. The gene calls are TRBV20-1 and TRBJ1-2; unclear D gene. Read data end 3 residues before the CDR3 end; the end is taken from the germline J gene. Germline values: CDR1 DFQATT, CDR2 SNEGSKA (reference sequence). The length of the CDR3 is 13 residues. Trimming took 0 bases from V and 6 from J, leaving 11 bases between them.

On this clone: The read is 3 residues too short to cover the CDR3 end, so that end is filled in from the germline J gene. V usage is TRBV7-9 and J usage is TRBJ2-7, with D tentatively TRBD1 (5 bases). CDR3 length equals 13 residues. Germline V gene lookup returns CDR1 SEHNR and CDR2 FQNEAQ (reference sequence). V lost 5 bases to trimming and J lost 2 bases, with 10 bases between them. CDR3 amino acids: CASSPDIAYEQYF. The sequenced part of the CDR3 DNA is TGTGCCAGCAGCCCGGACATCGCCTACGAG. The full variable domain, with the rest looked up from reference TRBV7-9 and TRBJ2-7, is DTGVSQNPRHKITKRGQNVTFRCDPISEHNRLYWYRQTLGQGPEFLTYFQNEAQLEKSRLLSDRFSAERPKGSFSTLEIQRTEQGDSAMYLCASSPDIAYEQYFGPGTRLTVT.

This clone is labeled medium-sized based on frequency. Sequencing ends 3 residues short of the CDR3 end; the germline J gene provides the rest. The chain uses TRBV4-1 and TRBJ1-5; tentatively, D is TRBD1 (5 bases). The CDR3 runs to 15 residues. CDR1 and CDR2 from the germline V gene are MGHRA and YSYEKL. V was clipped by 4 bases and J by 5 bases, with 15 bases between them. CDR3 in amino acids: CASSPGGGPDQPQHF. CDR3 DNA, as far as it was read: TGCGCCAGCAGCCCCGGGGGGGGACCCGATCAGCCC.

Turning to this clone: Sequencing ends 3 residues short of the CDR3 end; the germline J gene provides the rest. The chain links TRBV19 to TRBJ2-7; 8 nucleotides agree with TRBD1. CDR3 size: 16 residues. Germline values: CDR1 LNHDA, CDR2 SQIVND (reference sequence). The trim removed 7 bases at V and 2 bases at J, leaving 13 bases unmatched. The sequenced CDR3 bases are TGTGCCAGTACTATCTCCGTTGGGACAGGAGCCTACGAG. It codes for CASTISVGTGAYE. The CDR3 reads in full as CASTISVGTGAYEQYF.

Notes on this clone: Read data end 3 residues before the CDR3 end; the end is taken from the germline J gene. The chain recombines TRBV5-4 with TRBJ2-7; 11 positions match TRBD2. Germline loops: CDR1 SGHNT, CDR2 YYREEE (reference sequence). V was pared by 0 bases and J by 3 bases, with 5 bases of the junction left unmatched. The CDR3 spans 16 residues. Partial CDR3 DNA: TGTGCCAGCAGCTTGGCAACTAGCGGGAGCATCTACGAG. It specifies CASSLATSGSIYE. The entire CDR3 protein is CASSLATSGSIYEQYF.

Of note for this clone: The read ends 3 residues shy of where the CDR3 ends; the end is completed using the germline J gene. This sequence joins TRBV7-2 and TRBJ1-2; 9 bases match TRBD1. Germline CDR1 SGHTA, CDR2 FQGNSA. The CDR3 totals 13 residues. The CDR3 here is CASSSDRGNDYTF. Incomplete CDR3 DNA: TGTGCCAGCAGTTCGGACAGGGGCAATGAC.

Notes on this clone: The read finishes 3 residues shy of the CDR3 end, and the germline J gene is used to complete it. The gene calls are TRBV7-9 and TRBJ2-4, with TRBD1 as a possible D gene (6 bases). The CDR3 covers 12 residues. CDR1 and CDR2 (germline): SEHNR, FQNEAQ (reference sequence). CDR3 in amino acids: CASSLEGVGQYF. The DNA read from the CDR3 is TGTGCCAGCAGCTTAGAGGGGGTTGGT.

Turning to this clone: The CDR3 extends 3 residues past the end of the read, so its final part is completed from the germline J gene. The rearrangement joins TRBV7-2 to TRBJ1-2; D not certain. Trimming left V 3 bases short and J 4 bases short, with 12 bases between. This CDR3 spans 14 amino acids. CDR1 and CDR2 (germline): SGHTA, FQGNSA. The CDR3 here is CASSFPAELYGYTF. CDR3 DNA (partial): TGTGCCAGCAGCTTCCCAGCGGAGCTCTATGGC.

About this clone: From the germline J gene comes the end of the CDR3, since the read stops 3 residues before it. The V gene is TRBV5-1, the J gene TRBJ2-5; 12 nucleotides match TRBD2. Germline V gene data show CDR1 as SGHRS and CDR2 as YFSETQ. CDR3 length: 17 amino acids. With 0 bases clipped from V and 3 bases from J, the junction kept 6 bases outside the gene matches. The CDR3 bases that were read are TGCGCCAGCAGCTTGGAACCTTGGACTAGCGGGAAAGAGACC. Amino acid sequence: CASSLEPWTSGKET. The complete CDR3 protein is CASSLEPWTSGKETQYF.

As concerns this clone: The observed sequence ends 3 residues before the CDR3 terminus, with the missing tail filled in from the germline J gene. The chain has TRBV5-1 and TRBJ2-3, with D possibly being TRBD2 (6 bases). In germline, CDR1 is SGHRS, CDR2 YFSETQ. The CDR3 contains 15 residues. V gave up 4 bases and J gave up 0 bases, with 12 bases separating them. CDR3: CASSPVGGSTDTQYF. CDR3 bases read: TGCGCCAGCAGCCCCGTCGGAGGGAGCACAGATACG.